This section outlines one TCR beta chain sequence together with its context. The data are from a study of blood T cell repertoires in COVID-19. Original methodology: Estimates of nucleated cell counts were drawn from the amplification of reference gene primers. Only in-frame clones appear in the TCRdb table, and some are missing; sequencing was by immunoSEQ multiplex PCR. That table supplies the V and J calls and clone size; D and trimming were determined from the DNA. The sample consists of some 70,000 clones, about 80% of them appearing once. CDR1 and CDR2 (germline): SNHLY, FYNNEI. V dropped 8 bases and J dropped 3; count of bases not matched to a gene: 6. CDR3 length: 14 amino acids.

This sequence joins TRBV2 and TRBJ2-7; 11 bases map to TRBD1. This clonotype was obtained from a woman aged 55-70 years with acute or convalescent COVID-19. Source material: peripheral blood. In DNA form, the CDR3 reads TGTGCCAGCGTCGCCGGGACAGGGGGCTACGAGCAGTACTTC. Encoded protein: CASVAGTGGYEQYF.